This T cell receptor (beta chain) was retrieved from a study of identical twins. Points from the study as a whole: Zero-insertion analyses might be partly confounded by invariant T cells like MAIT and iNKT. Twin-shared out-of-frame alpha sequences were enriched for low generation probability. Among beta out-of-frame sequences, excess sharing between twins appeared weaker.

MiXCR, run by TCRdb on the 5' RACE reads, gives a single entry per CDR3 protein. The sample includes hundreds of thousands of distinct CDR3 sequences, around an eighth of them seen just once. No donor was unhealthy or non-Caucasian. This clonotype was counted between two and nine times. The antigen remains undetermined. With 6 bases clipped from V and 5 bases from J, the junction kept 7 bases outside the gene matches. Germline V gene data show CDR1 as SGHVS and CDR2 as FNYEAQ. The CDR3 is 16 residues long. These data were also filed under a second study, of yellow fever vaccine responses in identical twins.

The sequence was collected from a woman younger than 35 in good health. Sequencing used PBMCs. The rearrangement links TRBV7-6 to TRBJ2-1; TRBD2 matches 13 bases. The CDR3 sequence is CASRPTSGGKHNEQFF. The CDR3 region has the DNA TGTGCCAGCAGGCCGACTAGCGGGGGGAAACACAATGAGCAGTTCTTC.